Listed here are 30 T cell receptor beta chains from one sample, sequenced in a study of blood T cell repertoires in COVID-19. TCRdb's table, derived via immunoSEQ multiplex PCR, lists solely in-frame clones and lacks some. The sample consists of about 250,000 clones, about 91% of them appearing once. The sequenced material came from PBMCs or T cells enriched from blood (not recorded which). The origin of the receptors is a woman aged 25 to 39 with acute COVID-19.

This chain joins TRBV29-1 and TRBJ1-2; 9 bases map to TRBD1. This CDR3 region has 14 residues. Trimming at V came to 6 bases and at J to 5 bases, leaving 10 bases not matched to a gene. Germline V gene sequence: CDR1 SQVTM, CDR2 ANQGSEA. The CDR3 DNA reads as TGCAGCGTCGGGACAGGGAGGAATCGATATGGCTACACCTTC. It translates to CSVGTGRNRYGYTF.

This clone was seen more than once but under ten times. The chain carries TRBV6-2 or TRBV6-3 and TRBJ1-1; no clear D gene. The V end lost 4 bases, the J end lost 7 bases, and 19 bases lay between the germline ends. The germline V gene encodes CDR1 MNHEY and CDR2 SVGEGT. The CDR3 sequence is 15 residues long. In nucleotides, the CDR3 is TGTGCCAGCAGTTGGGCCACAACCGAGGGCGTTGAAGCTTTCTTT. Its translation: CASSWATTEGVEAFF.

V and J are TRBV7-6 and TRBJ1-1; TRBD1 matches 7 bases. Trimming removed 4 bases from V and 1 base from J; junction bases left unmatched: 3. Germline loops: CDR1 SGHVS, CDR2 FNYEAQ. This CDR3 is 14 amino acids long. The CDR3: CASSSTGPNTEAFF. The CDR3 nucleotides read TGTGCCAGCAGCTCGACAGGGCCGAACACTGAAGCTTTCTTT.

The gene calls are TRBV5-4 and TRBJ2-7; D perhaps matches TRBD2 (6 bases). V was cut by 0 bases and J by 3 bases, with 7 bases left in between. Germline CDR1 and CDR2: SGHNT and YYREEE (reference sequence). The CDR3 is 13 amino acids. The CDR3: CASSLGLDYEQYF. As DNA, the CDR3 is TGTGCCAGCAGCTTGGGACTAGACTACGAGCAGTACTTC.

The J gene is TRBJ2-7, the V gene TRBV6-6; 7 bases line up with TRBD1. Germline V gene sequence: CDR1 MNHNY, CDR2 SVGAGI (reference sequence). V was pared by 2 bases and J by 1 base, with 5 bases of the junction left unmatched. The CDR3 runs to 15 residues. The CDR3 loop is CASSYPTGNSYEQYF. In DNA, the CDR3 is TGTGCCAGCAGTTACCCGACAGGGAATTCCTACGAGCAGTACTTC.

The chain recombines TRBV3-1 (or the pseudogene TRBV3-2) with TRBJ2-7; TRBD2 might be the D (6 bases). Germline V gene sequence: CDR1 LGHDT, CDR2 YNNKEL (reference sequence). V was cut by 1 base and J by 6 bases, with 10 bases left in between. The CDR3 extends over 13 amino acids. CDR3 coding DNA: TGTGCCAGCAGCCAAGGAGGAGGGCGCGAGCAGTACTTC. As protein: CASSQGGGREQYF.

The gene calls are TRBV18 and TRBJ2-3, with 7 bases that match TRBD1. Unmatched junction bases numbered 7, after V lost 3 bases and J lost 1 base. The CDR3 contains 16 residues. Germline V gene lookup returns CDR1 KGHSH and CDR2 LQKENI. The CDR3 loop is CASSPGTDKRTDTQYF. The DNA of the CDR3 is TGTGCCAGCTCACCTGGGACAGACAAACGCACAGATACGCAGTATTTT.

This clone occurred once. The V gene is TRBV4-1, the J gene TRBJ1-5; TRBD1 is a possible D gene (6 bases). V shed 0 bases and J shed 5 bases, with 17 bases lying between them. The CDR3 covers 17 residues. CDR1 is MGHRA, CDR2 YSYEKL, per germline. The CDR3 region is CASSQDTSGDPYQPQHF. CDR3 nucleotide sequence: TGCGCCAGCAGCCAAGACACATCAGGGGATCCATATCAGCCCCAGCATTTT.

The rearrangement links TRBV10-2 to TRBJ1-5, with TRBD1 matching over 8 bases. CDR1 and CDR2 (germline): WSHSY, SAAADI. This CDR3 comprises 20 residues. V dropped 6 bases and J dropped 3; count of bases not matched to a gene: 22. CDR3 sequence reads: CASSEGMGSWAGQVNQPQHF. The CDR3, as DNA: TGCGCCAGCAGCGAAGGCATGGGGTCCTGGGCGGGACAGGTCAATCAGCCCCAGCATTTT.

This chain uses TRBV5-1 with TRBJ1-2; no reliable D call. CDR1 and CDR2 from the germline V gene are SGHRS and YFSETQ. The CDR3 is 12 amino acids. Trimming cost V 3 bases and J 3 bases, with 6 bases left between them. For the CDR3, the DNA is TGCGCCAGCAGCTCCGACTACTATGGCTACACCTTC. Residues: CASSSDYYGYTF.

This clone was counted once. This chain connects TRBV5-4 to TRBJ1-1; TRBD1 aligns across 7 bases. This CDR3 contains 15 residues. Trimming removed 3 bases from V and 0 bases from J; junction bases left unmatched: 5. From germline, CDR1 is SGHNT and CDR2 YYREEE (reference sequence). The DNA for the CDR3 is TGTGCCAGCAGCTCGGGACAGATAATGAACACTGAAGCTTTCTTT. Its protein product is CASSSGQIMNTEAFF.

The V call is TRBV4-3, the J call TRBJ1-1; TRBD1 agrees at 7 bases. The germline gives CDR1 LGHNA, CDR2 YSLEER. The CDR3 consists of 15 residues. Unmatched junction bases numbered 6, after V lost 0 bases and J lost 5 bases. The CDR3 DNA reads as TGCGCCAGCAGCCAAGATAACAGGGGTTCTACTGAAGCTTTCTTT. It translates to CASSQDNRGSTEAFF.

This chain links TRBV5-1 with TRBJ1-2; D is perhaps TRBD1 (5 bases). The CDR3 consists of 14 residues. Germline V CDR1 and CDR2: SGHRS, YFSETQ. Trimming removed 2 bases from V and 6 bases from J, with 14 bases in between. The CDR3: CASSFEQGYDGYTF. The CDR3 DNA reads as TGCGCCAGCAGCTTTGAGCAGGGTTATGATGGCTACACCTTC.

The sample holds one count of this clone. V usage is TRBV27 and J usage is TRBJ2-1; tentative D call: TRBD1 (5 bases). Germline assignment: CDR1 MNHEY and CDR2 SMNVEV (reference sequence). Trimming took off 5 bases at V and 0 bases at J, with 11 bases between the two ends. CDR3 size: 15 residues. The CDR3 sequence is CASSQGLGSYNEQFF. CDR3 bases: TGTGCCAGCAGTCAGGGCCTCGGCTCCTACAATGAGCAGTTCTTC.

The sample holds one count of this clone. This chain links TRBV27 with TRBJ1-3; D may be TRBD1 (5 bases). Germline CDR1 reads MNHEY; CDR2 reads SMNVEV (reference sequence). V lost 5 bases and J 1 base, leaving 15 bases between the germline ends. The CDR3 covers 16 residues. CDR3 sequence reads: CASSPRGWGSGNTIYF. CDR3 DNA: TGTGCCAGCAGTCCCCGGGGGTGGGGGTCTGGAAACACCATATATTTT.

This sequence joins TRBV6-2 or TRBV6-3 and TRBJ2-7; 9 nucleotides match TRBD1. This CDR3 comprises 14 residues. Germline loops: CDR1 MNHEY, CDR2 SVGEGT. J lost 2 bases, V lost 2 bases, and 1 base had no gene match. CDR3 DNA: TGTGCCAGCAGTTACGGGACAGGGACCTACGAGCAGTACTTC. Residues: CASSYGTGTYEQYF.

The V call is TRBV5-1, the J call TRBJ2-5; 7 bases are shared with TRBD1. J was trimmed by 1 base and V by 2 bases; bases with no gene match: 8. Germline CDR1 SGHRS, CDR2 YFSETQ. The CDR3 totals 16 residues. CDR3 coding DNA: TGCGCCAGCAGCTTACTCGGGACAGAGCTCCAAGAGACCCAGTACTTC. Translation: CASSLLGTELQETQYF.

The V gene is TRBV12-3 or TRBV12-4, the J gene TRBJ1-2; D is perhaps TRBD1 (6 bases). Trimming cost V 5 bases and J 8 bases, with 12 bases left between them. CDR3 length: 12 amino acids. DNA for the CDR3: TGTGCCAGCAGTCCAGGGGTCGGGGGCTACACCTTC. It is translated as CASSPGVGGYTF.

This chain connects TRBV6-5 to TRBJ1-2, with a possible D match to TRBD1 (6 bases). In germline, CDR1 is MNHEY, CDR2 SVGAGI. This CDR3 has 15 amino acids. Trimming cost V 4 bases and J 4 bases, with 16 bases left between them. The CDR3 region has the DNA TGTGCCAGCAGTTGGCAAACACAGGGTTTCTATGGCTACACCTTC. Translation gives CASSWQTQGFYGYTF.

The chain employs TRBV27 and TRBJ1-6, with TRBD1 matching over 8 bases. Germline trimming cut 6 bases from V and 7 bases from J; bases unmatched to any gene: 8. In germline, CDR1 is MNHEY, CDR2 SMNVEV (reference sequence). The CDR3 sequence is 15 residues long. The CDR3 nucleotides are TGTGCCAGCAGCATAGGGACAGGTCGGAATTCACCCCTCCACTTT. It encodes CASSIGTGRNSPLHF.

The V call is TRBV7-6, the J call TRBJ1-1, with a weak D call TRBD1 (5 bases). The germline V and J ends were trimmed by 0 bases and 10 bases, with 15 bases remaining between them. The germline V gene encodes CDR1 SGHVS and CDR2 FNYEAQ. This CDR3 has 14 amino acids. CDR3 bases: TGTGCCAGCAGCTTAGCAGTCCAGGGTGATGGAGCTTTCTTT. It encodes CASSLAVQGDGAFF.

V is TRBV4-2 and J is TRBJ2-7; TRBD2 is a possible D gene (5 bases). From germline, CDR1 is LGHNA and CDR2 YNFKEQ. V was shortened by 1 base and J by 6 bases, with 16 bases between the two germline ends. This CDR3 contains 15 residues. CDR3 nucleotides: TGTGCCAGCAGCCAAGTTTTCCGGGAACCGTTCGAGCAGTACTTC. Encoded protein: CASSQVFREPFEQYF.

The gene calls are TRBV6-1 and TRBJ2-2; D might be TRBD1 (5 bases). V shed 2 bases and J shed 2 bases, with 6 bases lying between them. Germline V gene data show CDR1 as MNHNS and CDR2 as SASEGT. There are 14 residues in the CDR3. The CDR3 DNA reads TGTGCCAGCAGTGAACAGGGAAACACCGGGGAGCTGTTTTTT. It yields the protein CASSEQGNTGELFF.

This chain joins TRBV19 and TRBJ1-2, with a possible D match to TRBD1 (5 bases). The CDR3 consists of 15 residues. Trimming removed 6 bases at V and 3 bases at J, with 17 bases between. Germline CDR1 is LNHDA and CDR2 is SQIVND (reference sequence). The CDR3: CASRKTATQHYGYTF. CDR3 DNA: TGTGCCAGTAGGAAGACAGCGACTCAACACTATGGCTACACCTTC.

The count of this clone is one. V gene TRBV7-2 combines with J gene TRBJ2-3; tentative D call: TRBD2 (5 bases). The CDR3 spans 18 residues. The germline V and J ends were trimmed by 2 bases and 6 bases, with 24 bases remaining between them. Germline CDR1 SGHTA, CDR2 FQGNSA. The CDR3 sequence: CASSLRGWASTRGDTQYF. As DNA, the CDR3 is TGTGCCAGCAGCTTACGAGGGTGGGCTAGCACACGCGGGGATACGCAGTATTTT.

The chain carries TRBV7-9 and TRBJ1-1; possible D gene TRBD1, 5 bases. This CDR3 comprises 12 residues. Germline lookup yields CDR1 SEHNR and CDR2 FQNEAQ (reference sequence). V gave up 2 bases and J gave up 7 bases, with 8 bases separating them. CDR3 sequence (DNA): TGTGCCAGCAGCTTAAGCCAGGGTGAAGCTTTCTTT. This encodes CASSLSQGEAFF.

The J gene is TRBJ2-7, the V gene TRBV5-6; TRBD1 agrees at 9 bases. This CDR3 comprises 15 residues. The V gene's germline CDR1 is SGHDT and CDR2 YYEEEE. V trimming: 4 bases; J trimming: 7 bases; junction bases outside the gene matches: 12. The CDR3 spells CASSTGTGNLREQYF. In DNA, the CDR3 is TGTGCCAGCAGCACCGGGACAGGGAACCTTAGGGAGCAGTACTTC.

This clone was seen only a few times. The chain joins TRBV27 to TRBJ1-6, with unresolved D. This CDR3 is built from 17 residues. Germline V gene data show CDR1 as MNHEY and CDR2 as SMNVEV (reference sequence). Trimming stripped 8 bases from V and 2 bases from J, with 19 bases between. The CDR3: CASGRSFGPPYNSPLHF. The CDR3 DNA reads as TGTGCCAGCGGGAGGAGTTTTGGACCTCCCTATAATTCACCCCTCCACTTT.

This chain uses TRBV5-1 with TRBJ1-5, with TRBD1 matching over 11 bases. V dropped 3 bases and J dropped 4; count of bases not matched to a gene: 6. The CDR3 has 16 residues. Looked up from germline, CDR1 is SGHRS and CDR2 is YFSETQ. In nucleotides, the CDR3 is TGCGCCAGCAGCTCCGGGACAGGGGGGAATAATCAGCCCCAGCATTTT. This codes for CASSSGTGGNNQPQHF.

The chain employs TRBV4-3 and TRBJ2-1; D is possibly TRBD1 (5 bases). The CDR3 sequence is 16 residues long. Germline V lookup: CDR1 LGHNA, CDR2 YSLEER. The V end was cut by 0 bases, the J end by 6 bases, with 15 bases between. CDR3: CASSQEGATPTNEQFF. The CDR3 DNA is TGCGCCAGCAGCCAAGAAGGGGCCACCCCGACCAATGAGCAGTTCTTC.